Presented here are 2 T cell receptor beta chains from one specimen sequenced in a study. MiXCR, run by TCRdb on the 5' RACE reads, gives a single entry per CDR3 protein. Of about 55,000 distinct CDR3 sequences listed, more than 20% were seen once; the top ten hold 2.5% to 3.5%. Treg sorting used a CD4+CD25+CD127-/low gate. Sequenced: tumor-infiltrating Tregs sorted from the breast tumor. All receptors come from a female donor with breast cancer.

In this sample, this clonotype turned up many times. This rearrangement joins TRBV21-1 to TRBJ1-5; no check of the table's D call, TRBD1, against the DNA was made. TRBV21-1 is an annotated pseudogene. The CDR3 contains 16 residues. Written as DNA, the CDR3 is TGTGCCAGCAGCAAAGCGGGACTAACCCCTGGGCTGCCCCAGCATTTT. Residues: CASSKAGLTPGLPQHF.

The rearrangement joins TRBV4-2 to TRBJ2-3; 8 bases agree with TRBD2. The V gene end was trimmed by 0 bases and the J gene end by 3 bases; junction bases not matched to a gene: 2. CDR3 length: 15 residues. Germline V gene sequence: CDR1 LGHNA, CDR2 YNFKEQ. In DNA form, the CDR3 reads TGTGCCAGCAGCCAAGACGGGACTAGTACAGATACGCAGTATTTT. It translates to CASSQDGTSTDTQYF.